This T cell receptor (beta chain) originates from a study of cytomegalovirus exposure and HLA in healthy donors. Study-wide results and caveats: The study designated 150 or so TCR beta chains cytomegalovirus-associated.

Here immunoSEQ multiplex PCR was the method, and the copy in TCRdb shows in-frame clones only, minus some. The sample lists about 98,000 clones, approximately 88% seen once, with more than 3% in the top ten. Germline lookup yields CDR1 SNHLY and CDR2 FYNNEI. V was trimmed by 7 bases and J by 0 bases, leaving 13 bases between them. The CDR3 is 15 amino acids. About this clone: Its antigen is not known.

The sequenced material came from PBMCs. This TCR came from a woman in her thirties in good health and CMV-seronegative. The chain carries TRBV2 and TRBJ1-3; D call uncertain. The CDR3 sequence: CASKRMANSGNTIYF. As DNA, the CDR3 is TGTGCCAGCAAGCGGATGGCAAACTCTGGAAACACCATATATTTT.